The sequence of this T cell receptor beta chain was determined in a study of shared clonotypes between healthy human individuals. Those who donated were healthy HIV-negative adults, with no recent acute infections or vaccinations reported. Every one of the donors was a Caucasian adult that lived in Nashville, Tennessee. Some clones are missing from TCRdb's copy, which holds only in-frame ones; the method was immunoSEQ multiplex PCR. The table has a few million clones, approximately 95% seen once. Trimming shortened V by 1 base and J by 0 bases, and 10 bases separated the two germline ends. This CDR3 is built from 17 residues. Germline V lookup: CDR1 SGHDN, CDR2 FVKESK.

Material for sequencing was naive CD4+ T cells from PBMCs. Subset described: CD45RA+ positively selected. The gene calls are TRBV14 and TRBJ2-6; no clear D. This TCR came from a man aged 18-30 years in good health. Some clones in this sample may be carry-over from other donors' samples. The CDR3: CASSQVWTPSGANVLTF. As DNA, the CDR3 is TGTGCCAGCAGCCAAGTCTGGACCCCCTCTGGGGCCAACGTCCTGACTTTC.